These 3 T cell receptor beta chains came from one sample sequenced in a study of technical replicates of blood from a few donors (dated by TCRdb to the late 2010s). The library came from the immunoSEQ multiplex PCR assay. Held by TCRdb, this immuneACCESS table contains in-frame sequences only and omits some clones. Under half of the omission traces to an unresolved V gene where checked; the cause of the rest is unknown. This sample has roughly 80,000 clones in its table, and approximately 93% of those were observed once. The top ten hold 0.24% of the sample. The sequencing sample was made of T cells isolated from PBMCs. These receptor sequences come from a human donor in good health.

The CDR3 coding sequence is TGTGCCAGCAGCTACCGGGCAGCGGGAGGGCCTGAGCAGTTCTTC. Translation: CASSYRAAGGPEQFF. This chain links TRBV13 with TRBJ2-1; 10 nucleotides match TRBD2. J was trimmed by 9 bases and V by 4 bases; bases with no gene match: 9. Germline assignment: CDR1 PRHDT and CDR2 FYEKMQ (reference sequence). The length of the CDR3 is 15 residues.

V and J are TRBV5-1 and TRBJ2-7, with D perhaps TRBD1 (6 bases). The CDR3 has 15 residues. Trimming left V 4 bases short and J 3 bases short, with 17 bases between. Germline V gene data show CDR1 as SGHRS and CDR2 as YFSETQ. CDR3 DNA sequence: TGCGCCAGCAGCCTAACACAGGGTTTGGTCTACGAGCAGTACTTC. This gives the protein CASSLTQGLVYEQYF.

The gene calls are TRBV11-3 and TRBJ1-1; 11 bases agree with TRBD1. The germline V gene encodes CDR1 SGHNT and CDR2 YENEEA. V lost 0 bases to trimming and J lost 0 bases; unmatched junction nucleotides: 12. This CDR3 comprises 20 residues. As DNA, the CDR3 is TGTGCCAGCAGCTTAGATCGTTGGACAGGGGGCTTAACGATGAACACTGAAGCTTTCTTT. Amino acids: CASSLDRWTGGLTMNTEAFF.